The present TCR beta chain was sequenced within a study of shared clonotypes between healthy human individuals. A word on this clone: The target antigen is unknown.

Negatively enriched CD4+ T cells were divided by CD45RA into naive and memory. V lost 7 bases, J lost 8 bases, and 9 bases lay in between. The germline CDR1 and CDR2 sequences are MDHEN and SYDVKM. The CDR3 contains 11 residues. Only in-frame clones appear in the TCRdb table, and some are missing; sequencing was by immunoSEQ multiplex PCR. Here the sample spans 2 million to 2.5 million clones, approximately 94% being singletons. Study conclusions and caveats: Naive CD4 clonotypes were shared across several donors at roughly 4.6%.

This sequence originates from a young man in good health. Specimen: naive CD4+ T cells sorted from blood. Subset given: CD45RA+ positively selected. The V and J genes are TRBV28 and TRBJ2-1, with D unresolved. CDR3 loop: CASTQEDEQFF. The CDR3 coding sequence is TGTGCCAGCACCCAAGAGGATGAGCAGTTCTTC.